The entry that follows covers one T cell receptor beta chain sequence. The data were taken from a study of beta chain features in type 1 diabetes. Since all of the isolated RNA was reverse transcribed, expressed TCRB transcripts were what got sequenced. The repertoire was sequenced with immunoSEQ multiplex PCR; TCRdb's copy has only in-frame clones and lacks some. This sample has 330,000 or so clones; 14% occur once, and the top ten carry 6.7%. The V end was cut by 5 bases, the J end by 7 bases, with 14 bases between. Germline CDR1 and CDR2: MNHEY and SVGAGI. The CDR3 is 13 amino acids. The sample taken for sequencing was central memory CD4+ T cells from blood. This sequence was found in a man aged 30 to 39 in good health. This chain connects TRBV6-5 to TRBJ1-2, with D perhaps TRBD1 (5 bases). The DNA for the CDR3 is TGTGCCAGCAGTCTATCAGGGACTCGTGGCTACACCTTC. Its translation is CASSLSGTRGYTF.